The 20 T cell receptor beta chains reported below all come from one sample, sequenced in a study of cytomegalovirus exposure and HLA in healthy donors (dated by TCRdb to between 2016 and 2019). The receptor library was made with the immunoSEQ multiplex PCR assay. For the multiplex PCR, a mixture combining 60 forward primers for TCR Vbeta segments and 13 reverse primers for TCR Jbeta segments was used. The clones in this table, taken by TCRdb from immuneACCESS, are in-frame only. Not every clone is retained; where verified, under half of the shortfall comes from an unresolved V gene, and the cause of the rest is unknown. The sample table lists more than 100,000 clones, about 79% of them with a count of one. The ten largest clones represent around 2% of the sample. Input material: PBMCs. The receptors were gathered from a female donor in good health and CMV-seropositive.

Only a few counts were recorded for this clone. J is TRBJ1-3 and V is TRBV4-2; no clear D. V lost 1 base and J lost 1, with 11 bases in between. The CDR3 is 16 residues long. Germline values: CDR1 LGHNA, CDR2 YNFKEQ. CDR3 protein: CASSQVVSGSGNTIYF. In DNA form, the CDR3 reads TGTGCCAGCAGCCAAGTGGTAAGCGGATCTGGAAACACCATATATTTT.

V and J are TRBV6-6 and TRBJ2-1; 7 bases match TRBD1. CDR1 and CDR2 (germline): MNHNY, SVGAGI (reference sequence). The CDR3 is 16 amino acids. V shed 6 bases and J 6 bases; nucleotides not matched to a gene: 14. CDR3 sequence (DNA): TGTGCCAGCAGCTTTCAACAGGGGTCGAGGGGCAATGAGCAGTTCTTC. Amino acids: CASSFQQGSRGNEQFF.

The gene calls are TRBV7-9 and TRBJ2-1; no definite D call. Trimming stripped 4 bases from V and 5 bases from J, with 18 bases between. The CDR3 runs to 16 residues. Per the germline V gene, CDR1 is SEHNR and CDR2 is FQNEAQ (reference sequence). CDR3 in DNA: TGTGCCAGCAGCTGGAGTCTAGGTCATAAGGACAATGAGCAGTTCTTC. Translation gives CASSWSLGHKDNEQFF.

The rearrangement joins TRBV10-3 to TRBJ1-3; possible D gene TRBD1, 5 bases. This CDR3 has 14 amino acids. Germline values: CDR1 ENHRY, CDR2 SYGVKD. Trimming shortened V by 6 bases and J by 0 bases, and 9 bases separated the two germline ends. The CDR3 sequence is CAIRAGSSGNTIYF. Written as DNA, the CDR3 is TGTGCCATCAGGGCAGGGTCCTCTGGAAACACCATATATTTT.

As concerns this clone: Other DNA sequences in the sample encode the same CDR3. The V call is TRBV10-3, the J call TRBJ2-5; 8 bases are a match to TRBD2. Germline trimming cut 7 bases from V and 5 bases from J; bases unmatched to any gene: 6. Germline CDR1 is ENHRY and CDR2 is SYGVKD. The CDR3 contains 13 residues. CDR3 amino acids: CAINEAGDETQYF. The DNA for the CDR3 is TGTGCCATCAACGAAGCGGGGGACGAGACCCAGTACTTC.

The chain joins TRBV2 to TRBJ2-7; the match to TRBD1 covers 9 bases. From germline, CDR1 is SNHLY and CDR2 FYNNEI. Unmatched junction bases numbered 3, after V lost 4 bases and J lost 2 bases. The CDR3 loop spans 14 amino acids. The CDR3 is CASSGQGEAYEQYF. DNA for the CDR3: TGTGCCAGCAGTGGACAGGGGGAGGCCTACGAGCAGTACTTC.

This chain links TRBV27 with TRBJ1-5; possibly TRBD1 for D (6 bases). Germline values: CDR1 MNHEY, CDR2 SMNVEV (reference sequence). The CDR3 runs 12 residues. V lost 5 bases and J lost 6, with 8 bases in between. CDR3: CASSDRIQPQHF. The CDR3, as DNA: TGTGCCAGCAGTGACAGGATTCAGCCCCAGCATTTT.

V and J are TRBV2 and TRBJ2-3; 7 nucleotides agree with TRBD1. CDR1 SNHLY and CDR2 FYNNEI come from the germline V gene. Trimming removed 8 bases from V and 0 bases from J; junction bases left unmatched: 5. The CDR3 extends over 14 amino acids. The CDR3: CASQTGASTDTQYF. The CDR3 region has the DNA TGTGCCAGCCAAACAGGGGCGAGCACAGATACGCAGTATTTT.

The sample holds a few counts of this clone. Compared with germline, one end of the junction differs, possibly owing to a read error. The rearrangement joins TRBV7-9 to TRBJ1-3; a weak D match, TRBD1 (5 bases). Germline V lookup: CDR1 SEHNR, CDR2 FQNEAQ (reference sequence). The CDR3 has 15 amino acids. CDR3 protein: CSSSPDRGTGNTIYF. The CDR3 region has the DNA TGTTCCAGCAGCCCCGATCGGGGGACTGGAAACACCATATATTTT.

V gene TRBV10-3 combines with J gene TRBJ1-2; 9 bases line up with TRBD1. CDR1 is ENHRY and CDR2 is SYGVKD in the germline V gene. The CDR3 has 14 amino acids. Unmatched junction bases numbered 8, after V lost 6 bases and J lost 6 bases. The DNA of the CDR3 is TGTGCCATCAGAGGGACAGGGTCCGACCATGGCTACACCTTC. It translates to CAIRGTGSDHGYTF.

V usage is TRBV5-1 and J usage is TRBJ2-2; no clear D gene. The CDR3 contains 15 residues. The germline CDR1 and CDR2 sequences are SGHRS and YFSETQ. The V end was cut by 0 bases, the J end by 4 bases, with 10 bases between. This CDR3 reads CASSLASAITGELFF. The CDR3 region has the DNA TGCGCCAGCAGCTTGGCCAGCGCCATCACCGGGGAGCTGTTTTTT.

This clone was recorded a few times. This chain joins TRBV28 and TRBJ2-7; the D gene is possibly TRBD2 (5 bases). Germline lookup yields CDR1 MDHEN and CDR2 SYDVKM. The CDR3 totals 18 residues. V was shortened by 1 base and J by 3 bases, with 22 bases between the two germline ends. The chain's CDR3 is CASSLSTNMILEGYEQYF. The DNA for the CDR3 is TGTGCCAGCAGTTTATCGACAAACATGATACTCGAGGGCTACGAGCAGTACTTC.

The chain joins TRBV29-1 to TRBJ2-1, with 7 bases identical to TRBD1. Germline values: CDR1 SQVTM, CDR2 ANQGSEA. This CDR3 comprises 14 residues. The trim removed 6 bases at V and 4 bases at J, leaving 9 bases unmatched. The DNA of the CDR3 is TGCAGCGTCCTCCGGGACAGAGCTTACAATGAGCAGTTCTTC. The encoded protein is CSVLRDRAYNEQFF.

The chain joins TRBV19 to TRBJ2-7; 7 bases line up with TRBD1. This CDR3 is 14 amino acids long. Germline lookup yields CDR1 LNHDA and CDR2 SQIVND (reference sequence). V lost 11 bases to trimming and J lost 0 bases; unmatched junction nucleotides: 10. CDR3: CARSTGALSYEQYF. The CDR3, as DNA: TGTGCCCGATCAACAGGGGCCCTCTCCTACGAGCAGTACTTC.

This clone was picked up one time. The V and J genes are TRBV6-5 and TRBJ1-1, with unresolved D. The length of the CDR3 is 12 residues. Per the germline V gene, CDR1 is MNHEY and CDR2 is SVGAGI. Between the trimmed V and J ends, which lost 8 bases and 4 bases, there was a span of 11 bases. In DNA, the CDR3 is TGTGCCAGCCGGGGTTTCAGCACTGAAGCTTTCTTT. Amino acid sequence: CASRGFSTEAFF.

This chain links TRBV2 with TRBJ2-7; possibly TRBD1 for D (6 bases). V was pared by 5 bases and J by 2 bases, with 10 bases between. The CDR3 runs 13 residues. The germline CDR1 and CDR2 sequences are SNHLY and FYNNEI. The CDR3 sequence is CASSTGPTYEQYF. DNA of the CDR3: TGTGCCAGCAGTACAGGGCCAACCTACGAGCAGTACTTC.

CDR3 residues: CASSPGKSMPGELFF. CDR3 nucleotides: TGTGCCAGCAGCCCAGGGAAGAGCATGCCCGGGGAGCTGTTTTTT. The chain has TRBV9 and TRBJ2-2, with a weak D call TRBD1 (5 bases). With 4 bases removed from V and 6 bases from J, the gap between germline ends came to 16 bases. Looked up from germline, CDR1 is SGDLS and CDR2 is YYNGEE. This CDR3 spans 15 amino acids.

The V and J genes are TRBV15 and TRBJ1-2, with D possibly matching TRBD1 (6 bases). The V gene lost 1 base and the J gene lost 5 bases, with 14 bases spanning the gap. Germline CDR1 is LNHNV and CDR2 is YYDKDF (reference sequence). The CDR3 has 15 amino acids. DNA for the CDR3: TGTGCCACCAGCAGAGTGAGCGGGGGCGTATATGGCTACACCTTC. This gives the protein CATSRVSGGVYGYTF.

The rearrangement uses TRBV2 and TRBJ2-5; a weak D match, TRBD1 (6 bases). CDR1 is SNHLY, CDR2 FYNNEI, per germline. This CDR3 region has 13 residues. Trimming took 7 bases from V and 5 from J, leaving 14 bases between them. CDR3 amino acids: CASTKDSMETQYF. The CDR3 DNA reads as TGTGCCAGCACCAAGGACAGTATGGAGACCCAGTACTTC.

The V gene is TRBV11-2, the J gene TRBJ1-5, with 7 bases aligning to TRBD1. CDR3 size: 18 residues. J was trimmed by 5 bases and V by 6 bases; bases with no gene match: 19. Germline V gene data show CDR1 as SGHAT and CDR2 as FQNNGV. CDR3 in amino acids: CASRVARGPGIRDQPQHF. CDR3 nucleotides: TGTGCCAGCAGGGTAGCGAGGGGGCCCGGAATCAGGGATCAGCCCCAGCATTTT.